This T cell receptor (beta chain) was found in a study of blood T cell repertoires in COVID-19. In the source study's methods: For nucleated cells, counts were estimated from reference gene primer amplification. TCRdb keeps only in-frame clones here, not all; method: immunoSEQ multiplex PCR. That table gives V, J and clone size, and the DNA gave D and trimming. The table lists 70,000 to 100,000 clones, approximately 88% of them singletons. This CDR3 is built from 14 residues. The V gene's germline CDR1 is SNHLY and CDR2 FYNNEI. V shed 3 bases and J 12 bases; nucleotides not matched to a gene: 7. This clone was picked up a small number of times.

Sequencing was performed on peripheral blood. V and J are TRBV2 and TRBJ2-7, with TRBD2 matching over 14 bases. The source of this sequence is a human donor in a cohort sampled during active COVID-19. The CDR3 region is CASSEGLAGETLYF. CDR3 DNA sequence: TGTGCCAGCAGTGAGGGACTAGCGGGAGAAACCCTGTACTTC.